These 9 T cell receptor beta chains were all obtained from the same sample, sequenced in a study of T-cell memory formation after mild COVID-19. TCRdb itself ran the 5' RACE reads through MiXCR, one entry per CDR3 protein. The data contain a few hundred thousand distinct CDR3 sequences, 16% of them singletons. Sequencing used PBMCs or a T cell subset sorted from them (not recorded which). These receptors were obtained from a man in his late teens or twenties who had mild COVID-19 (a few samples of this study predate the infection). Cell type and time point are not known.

CDR3 amino acids: CASSPDPDGYEQYV. CDR3 DNA: TGTGCCAGCAGTCCCGACCCGGACGGTTACGAGCAGTACGTC. The J gene is TRBJ2-7, the V gene TRBV7-2; D call uncertain. The CDR3 spans 14 residues. In germline, CDR1 is SGHTA, CDR2 FQGNSA. V was shortened by 6 bases and J by 4 bases, with 16 bases between the two germline ends.

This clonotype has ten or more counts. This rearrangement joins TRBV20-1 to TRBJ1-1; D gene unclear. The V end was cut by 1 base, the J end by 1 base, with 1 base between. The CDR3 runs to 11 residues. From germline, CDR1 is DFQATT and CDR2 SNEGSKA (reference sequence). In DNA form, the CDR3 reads TGCAGTGCTAGAGGGAACACTGAAGCTTTCTTT. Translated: CSARGNTEAFF.

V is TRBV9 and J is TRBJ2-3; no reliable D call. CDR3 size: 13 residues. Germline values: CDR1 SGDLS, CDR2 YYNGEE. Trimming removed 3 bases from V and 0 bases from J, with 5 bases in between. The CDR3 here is CASSAASTDTQYF. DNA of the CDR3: TGTGCCAGCAGCGCGGCTAGCACAGATACGCAGTATTTT.

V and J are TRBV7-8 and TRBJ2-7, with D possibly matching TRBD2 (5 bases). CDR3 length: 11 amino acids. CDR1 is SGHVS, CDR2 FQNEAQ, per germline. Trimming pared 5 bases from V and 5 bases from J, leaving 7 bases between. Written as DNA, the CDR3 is TGTGCCAGCAGCCGGGGAGACGAGCAGTACGTC. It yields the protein CASSRGDEQYV.

The CDR3 nucleotides are TGTGCCAGCAGCCTGGGACAGGGGGAAAACATTCAGTACTTC. Encoded protein: CASSLGQGENIQYF. This chain links TRBV5-4 with TRBJ2-4, with TRBD1 identical over 11 bases. V gave up 4 bases and J gave up 5 bases; unmatched junction bases: 2. CDR3 length equals 14 residues. Germline V CDR1 and CDR2: SGHNT, YYREEE (reference sequence).

In DNA, the CDR3 is TGTGCCAGCAGCCCTTTAGCGGGGGTCCAAGAGACCCAGTACTTC. Its translation is CASSPLAGVQETQYF. V is TRBV11-2 and J is TRBJ2-5, with TRBD2 matching 9 bases. The germline V gene has CDR1 SGHAT and CDR2 FQNNGV. There are 15 residues in the CDR3. The V segment lost 5 bases and the J segment 1 base; nucleotides outside the gene matches: 5.

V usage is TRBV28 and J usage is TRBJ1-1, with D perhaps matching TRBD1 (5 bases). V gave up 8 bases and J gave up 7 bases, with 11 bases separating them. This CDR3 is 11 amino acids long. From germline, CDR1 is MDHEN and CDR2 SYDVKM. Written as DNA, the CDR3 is TGTGCCAGCCAGGGCGCAATTGAAGCTTTCTTT. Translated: CASQGAIEAFF.

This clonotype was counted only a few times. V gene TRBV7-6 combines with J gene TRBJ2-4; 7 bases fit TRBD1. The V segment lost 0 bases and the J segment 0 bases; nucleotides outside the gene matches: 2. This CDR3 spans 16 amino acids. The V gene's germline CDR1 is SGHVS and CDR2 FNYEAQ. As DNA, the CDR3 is TGTGCCAGCAGCTTAGCTTACAGGGGAGCCAAAAACATTCAGTACTTC. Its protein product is CASSLAYRGAKNIQYF.

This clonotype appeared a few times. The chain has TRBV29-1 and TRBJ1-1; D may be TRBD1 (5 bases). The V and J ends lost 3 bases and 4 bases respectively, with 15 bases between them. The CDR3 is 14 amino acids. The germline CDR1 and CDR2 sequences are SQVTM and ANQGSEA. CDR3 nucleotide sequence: TGCAGCGTTGACCCGGCAGGGTGGAGCACTGAAGCTTTCTTT. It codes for CSVDPAGWSTEAFF.